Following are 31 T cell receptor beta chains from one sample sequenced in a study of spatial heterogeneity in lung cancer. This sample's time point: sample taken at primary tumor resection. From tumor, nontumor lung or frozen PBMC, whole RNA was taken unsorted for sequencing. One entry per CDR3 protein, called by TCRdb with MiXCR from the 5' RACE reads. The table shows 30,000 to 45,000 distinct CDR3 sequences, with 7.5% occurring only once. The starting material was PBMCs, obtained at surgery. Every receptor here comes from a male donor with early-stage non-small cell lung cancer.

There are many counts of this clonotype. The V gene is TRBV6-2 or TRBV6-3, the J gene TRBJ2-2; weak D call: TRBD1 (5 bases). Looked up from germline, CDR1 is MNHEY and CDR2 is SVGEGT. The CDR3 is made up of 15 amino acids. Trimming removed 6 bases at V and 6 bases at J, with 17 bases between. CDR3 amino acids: CASSDSSGFSGELFF. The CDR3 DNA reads TGTGCCAGCAGCGATAGTTCAGGGTTCTCCGGGGAGCTGTTTTTT.

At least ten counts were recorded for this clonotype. Here the CDR3 reads CATQSGTSTYEQYV. The CDR3 DNA is TGTGCCACCCAGTCGGGCACATCCACCTACGAGCAGTACGTC. V is TRBV6-1 and J is TRBJ2-7; D is ambiguous. Trimming took off 10 bases at V and 2 bases at J, with 18 bases between the two ends. CDR1 is MNHNS, CDR2 SASEGT, per germline. The CDR3 totals 14 residues.

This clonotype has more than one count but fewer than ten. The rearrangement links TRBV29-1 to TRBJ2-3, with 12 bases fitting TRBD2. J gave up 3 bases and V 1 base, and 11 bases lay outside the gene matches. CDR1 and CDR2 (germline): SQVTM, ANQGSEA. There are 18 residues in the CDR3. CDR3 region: CSVEASGGALSLTDTQYF. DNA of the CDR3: TGCAGCGTTGAAGCTAGCGGGGGGGCCCTAAGTCTAACAGATACGCAGTATTTT.

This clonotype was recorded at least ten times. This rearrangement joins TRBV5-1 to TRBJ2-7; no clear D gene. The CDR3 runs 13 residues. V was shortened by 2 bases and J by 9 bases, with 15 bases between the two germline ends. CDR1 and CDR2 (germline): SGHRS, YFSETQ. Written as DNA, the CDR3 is TGCGCCAGCAGCTTTAACTTGGATACGGTGCAGTACGTC. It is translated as CASSFNLDTVQYV.

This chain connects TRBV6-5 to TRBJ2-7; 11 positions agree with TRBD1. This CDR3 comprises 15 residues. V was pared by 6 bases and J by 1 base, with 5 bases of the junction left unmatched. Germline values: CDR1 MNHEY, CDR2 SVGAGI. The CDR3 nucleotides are TGTGCCAGCAGCTCCGGGACAGGGGGTTCCTACGAGCAGTACGTC. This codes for CASSSGTGGSYEQYV.

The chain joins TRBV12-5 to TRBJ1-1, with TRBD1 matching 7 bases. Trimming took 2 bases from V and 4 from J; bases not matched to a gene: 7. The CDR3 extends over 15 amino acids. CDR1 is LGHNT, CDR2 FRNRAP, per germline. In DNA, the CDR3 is TGTGCTAGTGGTTTGTTACAGGGGAGGACCACTGAAGCTTTCTTT. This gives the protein CASGLLQGRTTEAFF.

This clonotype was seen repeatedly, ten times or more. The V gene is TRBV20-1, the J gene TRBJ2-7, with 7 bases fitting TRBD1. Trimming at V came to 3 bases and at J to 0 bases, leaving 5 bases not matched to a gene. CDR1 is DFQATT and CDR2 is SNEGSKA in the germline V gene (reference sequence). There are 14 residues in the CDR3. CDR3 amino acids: CSARGQSRSYEQYF. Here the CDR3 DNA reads TGCAGTGCTAGGGGACAGTCCCGCTCCTACGAGCAGTACTTC.

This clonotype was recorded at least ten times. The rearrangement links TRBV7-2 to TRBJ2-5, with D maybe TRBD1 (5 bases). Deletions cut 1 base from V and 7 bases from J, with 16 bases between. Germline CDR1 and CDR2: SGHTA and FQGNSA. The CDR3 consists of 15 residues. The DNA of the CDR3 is TGTGCCAGCAGCTTAGGGCAGGGCGCCTGGGGGACCCAGTACTTC. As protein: CASSLGQGAWGTQYF. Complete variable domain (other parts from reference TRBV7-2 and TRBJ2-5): GAGVSQSPSNKVTEKGKDVELRCDPISGHTALYWYRQSLGQGLEFLIYFQGNSAPDKSGLPSDRFSAERTGGSVSTLTIQRTQQEDSAVYLCASSLGQGAWGTQYFGPGTRLLVL.

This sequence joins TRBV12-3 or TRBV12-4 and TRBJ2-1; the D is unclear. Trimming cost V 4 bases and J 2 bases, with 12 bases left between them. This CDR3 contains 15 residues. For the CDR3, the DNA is TGTGCCAGCAGTTCGGCCGGGTCCCCCTACAATGAGCAGTTCTTC. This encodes CASSSAGSPYNEQFF.

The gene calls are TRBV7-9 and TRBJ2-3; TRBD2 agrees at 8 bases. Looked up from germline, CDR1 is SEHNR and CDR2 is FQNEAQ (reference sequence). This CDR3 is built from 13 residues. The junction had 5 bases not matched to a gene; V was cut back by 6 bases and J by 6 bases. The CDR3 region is CASRSTGGDTQYF. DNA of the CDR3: TGTGCCAGCAGATCAACGGGAGGGGATACGCAGTATTTT.

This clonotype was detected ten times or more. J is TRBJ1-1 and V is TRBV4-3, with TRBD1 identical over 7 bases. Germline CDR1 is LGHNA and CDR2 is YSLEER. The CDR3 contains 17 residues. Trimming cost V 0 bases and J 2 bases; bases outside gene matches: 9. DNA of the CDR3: TGCGCCAGCAGCCAAGATCGCGCAGGGGGGAGAAACACTGAAGCTTTCTTT. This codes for CASSQDRAGGRNTEAFF.

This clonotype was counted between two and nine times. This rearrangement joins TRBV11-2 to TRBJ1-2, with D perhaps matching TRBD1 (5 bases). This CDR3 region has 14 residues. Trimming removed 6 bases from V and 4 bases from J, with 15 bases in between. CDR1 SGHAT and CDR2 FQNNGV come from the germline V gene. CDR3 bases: TGTGCCAGCAGTCCGATAGGACACGTCTATGGCTACACCTTC. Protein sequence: CASSPIGHVYGYTF.

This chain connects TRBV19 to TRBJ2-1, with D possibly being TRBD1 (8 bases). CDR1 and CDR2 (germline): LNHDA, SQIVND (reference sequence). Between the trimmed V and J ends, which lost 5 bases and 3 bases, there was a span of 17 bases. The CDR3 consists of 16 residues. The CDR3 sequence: CASSSYGGTGYNEQFF. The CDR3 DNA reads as TGTGCCAGTAGTTCCTACGGGGGGACAGGCTACAATGAGCAGTTCTTC. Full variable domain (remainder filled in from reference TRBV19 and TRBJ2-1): DGGITQSPKYLFRKEGQNVTLSCEQNLNHDAMYWYRQDPGQGLRLIYYSQIVNDFQKGDIAEGYSVSREKKESFPLTVTSAQKNPTAFYLCASSSYGGTGYNEQFFGPGTRLTVL.

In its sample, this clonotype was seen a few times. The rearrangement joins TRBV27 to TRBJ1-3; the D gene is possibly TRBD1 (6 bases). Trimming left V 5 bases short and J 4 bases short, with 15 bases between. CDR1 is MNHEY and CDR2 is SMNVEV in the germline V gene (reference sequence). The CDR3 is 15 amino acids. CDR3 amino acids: CASSLQGTPGNTIYF. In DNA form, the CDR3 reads TGTGCCAGCAGTCTTCAAGGGACACCAGGAAACACCATATATTTT.

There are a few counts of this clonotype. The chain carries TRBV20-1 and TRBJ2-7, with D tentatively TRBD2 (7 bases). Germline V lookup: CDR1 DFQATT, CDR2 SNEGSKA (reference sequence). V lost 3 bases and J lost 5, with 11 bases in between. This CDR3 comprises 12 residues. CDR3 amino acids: CSASYGGHEQYF. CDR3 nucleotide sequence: TGCAGTGCTAGTTACGGGGGGCACGAGCAGTACTTC.

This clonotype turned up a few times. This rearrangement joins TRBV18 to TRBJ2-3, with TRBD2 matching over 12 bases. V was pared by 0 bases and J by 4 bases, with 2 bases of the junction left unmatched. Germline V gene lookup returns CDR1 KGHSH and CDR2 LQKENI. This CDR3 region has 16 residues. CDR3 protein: CASSPPLAGGPDTQYF. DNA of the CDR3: TGTGCCAGCTCACCACCTCTAGCGGGGGGGCCAGATACGCAGTATTTT.

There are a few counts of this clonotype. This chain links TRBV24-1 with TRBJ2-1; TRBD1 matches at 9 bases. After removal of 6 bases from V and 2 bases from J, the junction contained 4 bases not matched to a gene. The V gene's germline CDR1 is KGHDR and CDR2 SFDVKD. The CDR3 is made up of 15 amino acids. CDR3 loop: CATSRTGDTYNEQFF. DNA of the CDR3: TGTGCCACCAGTAGGACAGGGGATACCTACAATGAGCAGTTCTTC.

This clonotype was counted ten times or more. CDR3 nucleotides: TGTGCCAGCGGAGTCGGAAGGAATCAGCCCCAGCATTTT. Translated, it gives CASGVGRNQPQHF. This chain joins TRBV12-3 or TRBV12-4 and TRBJ1-5; D gene unclear. The CDR3 runs 13 residues. The V and J ends lost 8 bases and 4 bases respectively, with 12 bases between them.

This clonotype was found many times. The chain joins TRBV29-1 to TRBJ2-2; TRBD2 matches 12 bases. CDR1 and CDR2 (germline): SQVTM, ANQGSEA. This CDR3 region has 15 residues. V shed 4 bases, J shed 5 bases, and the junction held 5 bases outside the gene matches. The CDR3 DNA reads TGCAGCGTTGGGACTAGCGGGATTAATACCGGGGAGCTGTTTTTT. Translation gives CSVGTSGINTGELFF.

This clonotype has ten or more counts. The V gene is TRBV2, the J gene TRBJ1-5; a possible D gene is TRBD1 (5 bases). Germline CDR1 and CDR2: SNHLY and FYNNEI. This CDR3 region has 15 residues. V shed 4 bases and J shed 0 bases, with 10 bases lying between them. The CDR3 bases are TGTGCCAGCAGTGTCTGGGGCAATAGCAATCAGCCCCAGCATTTT. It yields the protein CASSVWGNSNQPQHF.

CDR3 amino acids: CASSPRGTTFTDTQYF. CDR3 DNA sequence: TGTGCCAGCAGTCCCCGGGGGACTACCTTCACAGATACGCAGTATTTT. The chain is built from TRBV12-3 or TRBV12-4 and TRBJ2-3; 7 bases fit TRBD2. The trim removed 5 bases at V and 2 bases at J, leaving 10 bases unmatched. The CDR3 totals 16 residues.

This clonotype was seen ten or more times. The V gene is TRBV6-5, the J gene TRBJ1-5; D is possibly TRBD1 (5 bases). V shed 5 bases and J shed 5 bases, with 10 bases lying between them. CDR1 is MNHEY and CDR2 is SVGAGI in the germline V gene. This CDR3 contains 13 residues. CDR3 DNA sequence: TGTGCCAGCAGTCTCTCGGGGGATCAGCCCCAGCATTTT. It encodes CASSLSGDQPQHF.

In DNA, the CDR3 is TGTGCCAGCACCAGGAACACTGAAGCTTTCTTT. It encodes CASTRNTEAFF. This chain joins TRBV6-1 and TRBJ1-1, with unresolved D. This CDR3 comprises 11 residues. The germline V and J ends were trimmed by 7 bases and 1 base, with 4 bases remaining between them. Germline CDR1 is MNHNS and CDR2 is SASEGT.

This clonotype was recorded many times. In nucleotides, the CDR3 is TGTGCCACCAGTGATTTCACGACAGGGGGAGCTTTCTTT. This translates into CATSDFTTGGAFF. The chain uses TRBV24-1 and TRBJ1-1, with 9 positions matching TRBD1. V shed 1 base and J 10 bases; nucleotides not matched to a gene: 3. Germline CDR1 reads KGHDR; CDR2 reads SFDVKD. The CDR3 extends over 13 amino acids.

In nucleotides, the CDR3 is TGTGCCAGCAGTCCCCTAGGCGGAGGAGGGGCCTACGAGCAGTACGTC. The encoded protein is CASSPLGGGGAYEQYV. The J gene is TRBJ2-7, the V gene TRBV6-5; weak D call: TRBD2 (6 bases). The V gene's germline CDR1 is MNHEY and CDR2 SVGAGI. V lost 5 bases, J lost 2 bases, and 19 bases lay in between. This CDR3 is 16 amino acids long.

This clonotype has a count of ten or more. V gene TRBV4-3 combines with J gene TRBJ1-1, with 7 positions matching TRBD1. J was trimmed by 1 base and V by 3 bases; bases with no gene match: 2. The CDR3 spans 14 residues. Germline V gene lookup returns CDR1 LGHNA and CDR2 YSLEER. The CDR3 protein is CASSQGQRNTEAFF. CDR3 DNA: TGCGCCAGCAGCCAGGGACAGAGGAACACTGAAGCTTTCTTT.

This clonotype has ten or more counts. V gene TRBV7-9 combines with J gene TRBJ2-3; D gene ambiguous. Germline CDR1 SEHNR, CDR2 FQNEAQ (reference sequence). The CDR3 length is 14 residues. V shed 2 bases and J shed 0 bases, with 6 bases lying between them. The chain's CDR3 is CASSLLGSTDTQYF. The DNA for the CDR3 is TGTGCCAGCAGCTTATTAGGGAGCACAGATACGCAGTATTTT.

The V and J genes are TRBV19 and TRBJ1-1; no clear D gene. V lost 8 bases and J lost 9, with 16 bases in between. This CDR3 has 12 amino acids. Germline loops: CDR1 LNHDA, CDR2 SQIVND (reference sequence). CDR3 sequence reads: CASGDFLGKAFF. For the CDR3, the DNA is TGTGCCAGTGGAGACTTCCTGGGGAAAGCTTTCTTT.

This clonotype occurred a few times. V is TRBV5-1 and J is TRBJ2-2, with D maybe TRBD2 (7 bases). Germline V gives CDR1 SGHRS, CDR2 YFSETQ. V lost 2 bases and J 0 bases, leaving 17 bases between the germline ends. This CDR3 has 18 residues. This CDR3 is CASSFTGGTGPNTGELFF. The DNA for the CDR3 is TGCGCCAGCAGCTTCACGGGGGGTACAGGGCCGAACACCGGGGAGCTGTTTTTT.

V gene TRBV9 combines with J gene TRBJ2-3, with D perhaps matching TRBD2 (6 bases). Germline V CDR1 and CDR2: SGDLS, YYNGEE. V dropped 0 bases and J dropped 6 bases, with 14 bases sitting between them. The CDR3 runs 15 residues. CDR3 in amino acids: CASSVGGGTWDTQYF. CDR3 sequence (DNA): TGTGCCAGCAGCGTAGGAGGCGGGACGTGGGATACGCAGTATTTT.

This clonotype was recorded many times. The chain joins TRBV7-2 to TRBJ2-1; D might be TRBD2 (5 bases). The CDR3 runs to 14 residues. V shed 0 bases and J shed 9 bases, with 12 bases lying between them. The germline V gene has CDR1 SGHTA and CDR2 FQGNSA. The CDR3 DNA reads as TGTGCCAGCAGCTTAGCGCCGGAGGTGGGTGAGCAGTTCTTC. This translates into CASSLAPEVGEQFF.